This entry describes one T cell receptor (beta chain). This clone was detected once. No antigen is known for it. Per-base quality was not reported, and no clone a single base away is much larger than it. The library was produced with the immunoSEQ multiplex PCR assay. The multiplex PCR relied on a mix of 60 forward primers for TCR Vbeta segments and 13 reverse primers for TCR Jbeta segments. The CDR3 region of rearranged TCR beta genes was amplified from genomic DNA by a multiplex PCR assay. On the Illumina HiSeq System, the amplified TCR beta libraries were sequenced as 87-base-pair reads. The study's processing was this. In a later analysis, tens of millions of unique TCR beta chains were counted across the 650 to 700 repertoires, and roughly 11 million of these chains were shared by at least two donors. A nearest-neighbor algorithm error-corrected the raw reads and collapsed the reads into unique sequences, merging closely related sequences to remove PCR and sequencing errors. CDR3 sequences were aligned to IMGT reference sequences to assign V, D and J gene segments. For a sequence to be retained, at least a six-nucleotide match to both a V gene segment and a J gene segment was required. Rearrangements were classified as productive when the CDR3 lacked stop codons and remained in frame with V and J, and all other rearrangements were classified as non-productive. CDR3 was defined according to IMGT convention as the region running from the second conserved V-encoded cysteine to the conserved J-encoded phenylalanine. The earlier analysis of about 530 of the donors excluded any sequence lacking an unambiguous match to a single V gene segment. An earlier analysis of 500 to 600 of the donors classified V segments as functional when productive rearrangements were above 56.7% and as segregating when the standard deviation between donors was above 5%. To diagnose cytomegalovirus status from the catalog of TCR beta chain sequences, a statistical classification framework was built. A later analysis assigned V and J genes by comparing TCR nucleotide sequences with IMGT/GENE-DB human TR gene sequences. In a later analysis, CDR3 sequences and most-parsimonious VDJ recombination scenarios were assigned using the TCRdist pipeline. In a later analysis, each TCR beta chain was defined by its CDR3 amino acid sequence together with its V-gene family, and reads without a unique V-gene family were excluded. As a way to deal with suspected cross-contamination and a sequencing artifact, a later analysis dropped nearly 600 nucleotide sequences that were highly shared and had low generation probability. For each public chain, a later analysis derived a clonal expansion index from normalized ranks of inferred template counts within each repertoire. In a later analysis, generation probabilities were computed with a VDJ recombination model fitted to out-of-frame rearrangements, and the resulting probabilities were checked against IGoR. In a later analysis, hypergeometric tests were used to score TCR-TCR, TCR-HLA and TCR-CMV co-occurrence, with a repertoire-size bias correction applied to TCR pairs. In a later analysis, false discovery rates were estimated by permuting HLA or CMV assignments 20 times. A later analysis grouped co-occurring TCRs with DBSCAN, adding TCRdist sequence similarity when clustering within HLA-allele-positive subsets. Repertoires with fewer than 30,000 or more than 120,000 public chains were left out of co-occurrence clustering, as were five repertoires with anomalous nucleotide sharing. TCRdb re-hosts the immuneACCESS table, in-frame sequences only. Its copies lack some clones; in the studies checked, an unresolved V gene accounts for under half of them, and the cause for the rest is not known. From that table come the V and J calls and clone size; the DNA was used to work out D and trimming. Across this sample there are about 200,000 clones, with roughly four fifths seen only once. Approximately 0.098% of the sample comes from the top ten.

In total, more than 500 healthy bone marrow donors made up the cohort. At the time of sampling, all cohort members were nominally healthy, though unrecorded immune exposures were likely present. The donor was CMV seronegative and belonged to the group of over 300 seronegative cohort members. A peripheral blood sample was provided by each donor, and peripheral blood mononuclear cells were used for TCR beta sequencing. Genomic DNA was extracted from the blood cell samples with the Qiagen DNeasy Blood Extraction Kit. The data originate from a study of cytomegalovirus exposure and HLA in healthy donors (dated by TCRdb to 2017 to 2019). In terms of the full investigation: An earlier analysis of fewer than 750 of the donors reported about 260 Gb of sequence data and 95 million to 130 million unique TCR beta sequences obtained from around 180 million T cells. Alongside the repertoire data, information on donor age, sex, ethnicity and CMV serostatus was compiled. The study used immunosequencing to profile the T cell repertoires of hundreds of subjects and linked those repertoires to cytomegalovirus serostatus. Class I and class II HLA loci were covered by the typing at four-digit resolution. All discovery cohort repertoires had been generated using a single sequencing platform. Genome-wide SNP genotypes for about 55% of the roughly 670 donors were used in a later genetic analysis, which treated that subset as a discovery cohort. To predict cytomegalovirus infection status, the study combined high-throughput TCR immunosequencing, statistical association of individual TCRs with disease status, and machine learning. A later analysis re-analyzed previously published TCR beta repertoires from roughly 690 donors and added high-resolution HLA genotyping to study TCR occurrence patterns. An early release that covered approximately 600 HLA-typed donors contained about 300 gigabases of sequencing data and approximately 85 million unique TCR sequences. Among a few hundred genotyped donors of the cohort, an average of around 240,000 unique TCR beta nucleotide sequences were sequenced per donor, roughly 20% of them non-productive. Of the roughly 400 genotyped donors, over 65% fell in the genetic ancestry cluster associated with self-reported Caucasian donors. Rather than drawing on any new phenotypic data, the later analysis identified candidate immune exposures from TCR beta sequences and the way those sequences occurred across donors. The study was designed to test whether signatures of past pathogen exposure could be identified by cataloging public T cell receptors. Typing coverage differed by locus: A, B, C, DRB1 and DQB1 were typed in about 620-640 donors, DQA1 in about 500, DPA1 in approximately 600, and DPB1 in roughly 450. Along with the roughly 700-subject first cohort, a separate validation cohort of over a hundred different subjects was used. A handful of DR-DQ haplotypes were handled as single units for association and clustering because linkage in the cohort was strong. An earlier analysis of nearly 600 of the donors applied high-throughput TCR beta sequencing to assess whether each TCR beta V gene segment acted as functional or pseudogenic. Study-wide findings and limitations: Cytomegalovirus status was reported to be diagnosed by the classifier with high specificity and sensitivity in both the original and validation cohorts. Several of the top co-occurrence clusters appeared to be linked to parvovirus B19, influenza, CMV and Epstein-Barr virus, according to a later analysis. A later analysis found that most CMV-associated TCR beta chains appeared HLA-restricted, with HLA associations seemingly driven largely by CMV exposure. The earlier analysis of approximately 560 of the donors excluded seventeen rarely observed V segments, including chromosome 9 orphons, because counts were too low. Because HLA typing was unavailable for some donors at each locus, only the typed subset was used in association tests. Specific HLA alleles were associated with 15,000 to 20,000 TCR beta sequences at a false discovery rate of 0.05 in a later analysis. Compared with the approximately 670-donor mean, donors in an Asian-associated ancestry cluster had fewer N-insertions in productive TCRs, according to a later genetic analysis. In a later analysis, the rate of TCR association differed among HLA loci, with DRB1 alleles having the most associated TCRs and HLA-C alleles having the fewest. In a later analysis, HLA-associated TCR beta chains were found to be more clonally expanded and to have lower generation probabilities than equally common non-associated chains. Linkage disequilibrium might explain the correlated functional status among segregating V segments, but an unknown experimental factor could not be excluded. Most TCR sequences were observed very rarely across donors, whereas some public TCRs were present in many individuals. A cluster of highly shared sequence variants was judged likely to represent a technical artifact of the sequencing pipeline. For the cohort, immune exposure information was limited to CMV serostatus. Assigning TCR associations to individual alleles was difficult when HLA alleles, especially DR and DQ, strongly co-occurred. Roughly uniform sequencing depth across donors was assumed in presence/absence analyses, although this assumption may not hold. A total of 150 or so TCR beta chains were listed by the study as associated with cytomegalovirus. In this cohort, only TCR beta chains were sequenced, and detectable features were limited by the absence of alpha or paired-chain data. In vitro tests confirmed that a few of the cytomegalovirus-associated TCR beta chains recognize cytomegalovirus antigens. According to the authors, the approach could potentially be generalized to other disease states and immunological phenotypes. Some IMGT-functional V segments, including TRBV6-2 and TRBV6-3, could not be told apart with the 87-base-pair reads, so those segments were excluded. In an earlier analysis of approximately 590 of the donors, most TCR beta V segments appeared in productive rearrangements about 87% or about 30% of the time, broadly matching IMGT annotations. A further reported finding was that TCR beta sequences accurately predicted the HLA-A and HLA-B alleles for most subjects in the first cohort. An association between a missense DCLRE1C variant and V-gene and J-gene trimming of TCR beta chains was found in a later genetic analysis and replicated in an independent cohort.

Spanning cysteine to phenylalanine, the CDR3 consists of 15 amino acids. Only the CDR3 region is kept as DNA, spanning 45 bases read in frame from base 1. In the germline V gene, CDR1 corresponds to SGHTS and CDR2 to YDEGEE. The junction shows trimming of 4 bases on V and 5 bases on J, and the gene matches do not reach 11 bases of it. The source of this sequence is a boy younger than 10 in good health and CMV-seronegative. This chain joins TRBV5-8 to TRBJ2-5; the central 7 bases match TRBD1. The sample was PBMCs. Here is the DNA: TGTGCCAGCAGCGTTCGACAGGGTGGGGAGGAGACCCAGTACTTC. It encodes CASSVRQGGEETQYF.